This entry lists 23 T cell receptor beta chains sequenced from one sample in a study of blood T cell dynamics during melanoma immunotherapy. Sequencing was performed with immunoSEQ multiplex PCR; in TCRdb, only in-frame clones are kept and a portion is missing. The data show 10,000 to 15,000 clones, more than 70% seen once. Specified time point: pre-treatment baseline. This specimen consisted of blood, obtained from a patient treated with checkpoint blockade. The receptors were sampled from a human donor with melanoma.

V usage is TRBV11-1 and J usage is TRBJ2-1; D remains ambiguous. The V end lost 1 base, the J end lost 3 bases, and 4 bases lay between the germline ends. From germline, CDR1 is SGHAT and CDR2 FQDESV (reference sequence). The CDR3 spans 13 residues. Written as DNA, the CDR3 is TGTGCCAGCAGCTTAGGACGCTACAATGAGCAGTTCTTC. Protein product: CASSLGRYNEQFF.

The V and J genes are TRBV9 and TRBJ2-1, with D possibly matching TRBD2 (5 bases). CDR3 length: 14 amino acids. Trimming shortened V by 6 bases and J by 5 bases, and 15 bases separated the two germline ends. Germline V gene sequence: CDR1 SGDLS, CDR2 YYNGEE. The CDR3 region is CASNRTPGDNEQFF. The DNA for the CDR3 is TGTGCCAGCAACCGTACCCCCGGGGACAATGAGCAGTTCTTC.

This chain joins TRBV4-2 and TRBJ1-2, with D perhaps matching TRBD1 (5 bases). CDR1 is LGHNA and CDR2 is YNFKEQ in the germline V gene. CDR3 length equals 12 residues. The V end was cut by 1 base, the J end by 5 bases, with 5 bases between. CDR3 sequence: CASSQAGYGYTF. CDR3 DNA sequence: TGTGCCAGCAGCCAAGCAGGGTATGGCTACACCTTC.

This chain joins TRBV30 and TRBJ2-1, with TRBD2 matching 16 bases. Germline CDR1 GTSNPN, CDR2 SVGIG (reference sequence). J lost 9 bases, V lost 1 base, and 6 bases had no gene match. This CDR3 has 16 residues. The CDR3 here is CAWSAGLAGGPVEQFF. As DNA, the CDR3 is TGTGCCTGGAGTGCGGGACTAGCGGGAGGGCCGGTTGAGCAGTTCTTC.

The chain employs TRBV9 and TRBJ1-6; D remains unclear. Per the germline V gene, CDR1 is SGDLS and CDR2 is YYNGEE. CDR3 size: 13 residues. Trimming cost V 0 bases and J 5 bases, with 3 bases left between them. This CDR3 is CASSVGDNSPLHF. In DNA, the CDR3 is TGTGCCAGCAGCGTAGGTGATAATTCACCCCTCCACTTT.

In its sample, this clone is large. This sequence joins TRBV25-1 and TRBJ2-7; possible D gene TRBD2, 6 bases. The CDR3 is 15 amino acids. Germline loops: CDR1 MGHDK, CDR2 SYGVNS. The V end was cut by 6 bases, the J end by 5 bases, with 20 bases between. The CDR3 here is CASSFGDWGWDEQYF. CDR3 sequence (DNA): TGTGCCAGCAGCTTCGGGGACTGGGGATGGGACGAGCAGTACTTC.

The rearrangement uses TRBV19 and TRBJ2-7; TRBD2 might be the D (6 bases). Looked up from germline, CDR1 is LNHDA and CDR2 is SQIVND (reference sequence). The CDR3 runs 15 residues. Trimming stripped 3 bases from V and 2 bases from J, with 14 bases between. DNA of the CDR3: TGTGCCAGTAGTATCCTCCCGGGAGACACCTACGAGCAGTACTTC. This encodes CASSILPGDTYEQYF.

V is TRBV10-3 and J is TRBJ1-6; D is possibly TRBD1 (6 bases). Germline loops: CDR1 ENHRY, CDR2 SYGVKD. Between the trimmed V and J ends, which lost 6 bases and 6 bases, there was a span of 12 bases. This CDR3 is 14 amino acids long. The CDR3 here is CAISGQILNSPLHF. In nucleotides, the CDR3 is TGTGCCATCAGCGGACAGATACTTAATTCACCCCTCCACTTT.

The chain joins TRBV27 to TRBJ2-5; no firm D call. The CDR3 spans 14 residues. V was trimmed by 5 bases and J by 4 bases, leaving 14 bases between them. Germline lookup yields CDR1 MNHEY and CDR2 SMNVEV (reference sequence). This CDR3 reads CASSPLNRGETQYF. The CDR3 DNA follows: TGTGCCAGCAGTCCGCTGAATCGAGGAGAGACCCAGTACTTC.

This clone occurred a few times. The rearrangement uses TRBV12-5 and TRBJ1-5; D is unclear. This CDR3 contains 13 residues. The V end was cut by 3 bases, the J end by 1 base, with 4 bases between. Germline V gene data show CDR1 as LGHNT and CDR2 as FRNRAP. In nucleotides, the CDR3 is TGTGCTAGTGGTTTCGGCAGCAATCAGCCCCAGCATTTT. Protein: CASGFGSNQPQHF.

J is TRBJ2-7 and V is TRBV11-3; D may be TRBD1 or TRBD2 (6 bases each). Deletions cut 0 bases from V and 3 bases from J, with 12 bases between. CDR1 and CDR2 from the germline V gene are SGHNT and YENEEA. CDR3 length: 15 amino acids. The CDR3 DNA is TGTGCCAGCAGCTTAGAATCGGGGGACAACTACGAGCAGTACTTC. Encoded protein: CASSLESGDNYEQYF.

The rearrangement uses TRBV9 and TRBJ2-1; possibly TRBD2 for D (6 bases). V gave up 0 bases and J gave up 5 bases, with 12 bases separating them. This CDR3 is 15 amino acids long. Germline CDR1 and CDR2: SGDLS and YYNGEE. As DNA, the CDR3 is TGTGCCAGCAGCGTAGGACGGGGGAGCAACAATGAGCAGTTCTTC. Protein sequence: CASSVGRGSNNEQFF.

This clone was counted between two and nine times. The chain combines TRBV29-1 with TRBJ1-5; weak D call: TRBD1 (6 bases). The CDR3 has 13 amino acids. Trimming removed 4 bases from V and 1 base from J, with 8 bases in between. The germline V gene encodes CDR1 SQVTM and CDR2 ANQGSEA. This CDR3 reads CSVVGGSNQPQHF. The CDR3 DNA sequence: TGCAGCGTTGTAGGGGGGAGCAATCAGCCCCAGCATTTT.

The gene calls are TRBV7-8 and TRBJ2-7; D not resolved. CDR3 length: 13 residues. Per germline, CDR1 SGHVS and CDR2 FQNEAQ. V was trimmed by 1 base and J by 6 bases, leaving 10 bases between them. The DNA of the CDR3 is TGTGCCAGCAGCTTAGGTTTGGGTGGCGAGCAGTACTTC. It is translated as CASSLGLGGEQYF.

The CDR3 protein is CASSQYLTDTQYF. The CDR3 DNA is TGCGCCAGCAGCCAATACCTCACAGATACGCAGTATTTT. This sequence joins TRBV4-1 and TRBJ2-3; D remains ambiguous. CDR1 is MGHRA, CDR2 YSYEKL, per germline. The CDR3 extends over 13 amino acids. V lost 2 bases, J lost 2 bases, and 5 bases lay in between.

This clone is a singleton in its sample. The chain combines TRBV11-2 with TRBJ1-1, with D unresolved. Per the germline V gene, CDR1 is SGHAT and CDR2 is FQNNGV. The CDR3 is made up of 16 amino acids. V was pared by 2 bases and J by 5 bases, with 18 bases between. DNA for the CDR3: TGTGCCAGCAGCTTACCGGCACTGGCCAGCGGAACTGAAGCTTTCTTT. Its translation is CASSLPALASGTEAFF.

V usage is TRBV9 and J usage is TRBJ2-6; D not certain. V lost 3 bases and J lost 1, with 2 bases in between. This CDR3 is built from 13 residues. Germline loops: CDR1 SGDLS, CDR2 YYNGEE. Written as DNA, the CDR3 is TGTGCCAGCAGCGGGTCTGGGGCCAACGTCCTGACTTTC. This codes for CASSGSGANVLTF.

The chain combines TRBV11-2 with TRBJ1-1; possibly TRBD1 for D (6 bases). With 3 bases removed from V and 5 bases from J, the gap between germline ends came to 19 bases. Germline loops: CDR1 SGHAT, CDR2 FQNNGV. The CDR3 is 16 amino acids. The CDR3 region is CASSFYIRGAWTEAFF. DNA for the CDR3: TGTGCCAGCAGCTTTTATATCCGGGGGGCTTGGACTGAAGCTTTCTTT.

The V call is TRBV9, the J call TRBJ2-1, with 11 bases aligning to TRBD1. The CDR3 extends over 17 amino acids. Per the germline V gene, CDR1 is SGDLS and CDR2 is YYNGEE. The junction had 4 bases not matched to a gene; V was cut back by 0 bases and J by 2 bases. The CDR3 nucleotides are TGTGCCAGCAGCGTAGACCGGGACAGGGGGGCCTACAATGAGCAGTTCTTC. This gives the protein CASSVDRDRGAYNEQFF.

The chain has TRBV9 and TRBJ2-7; tentatively, D is TRBD1 or TRBD2 (5 bases each). Per germline, CDR1 SGDLS and CDR2 YYNGEE. The CDR3 is 13 residues long. V was cut by 5 bases and J by 3 bases, with 12 bases left in between. The DNA for the CDR3 is TGTGCCAGCAGTCGGGACGGATACTACGAGCAGTACTTC. This codes for CASSRDGYYEQYF.

J is TRBJ2-5 and V is TRBV11-3; a possible D gene is TRBD1 (6 bases). This CDR3 is built from 20 residues. The V and J ends lost 6 bases and 3 bases respectively, with 32 bases between them. CDR1 and CDR2 from the germline V gene are SGHNT and YENEEA. Here the CDR3 DNA reads TGTGCCAGCAGTACTGCCATTCTCCGAAACTCGCGGACAGAAAAAGAGACCCAGTACTTC. It codes for CASSTAILRNSRTEKETQYF.

The chain uses TRBV11-2 and TRBJ2-5; D is perhaps TRBD1 (5 bases). Germline V gives CDR1 SGHAT, CDR2 FQNNGV. Deletions cut 1 base from V and 5 bases from J, with 8 bases between. The CDR3 has 13 amino acids. Here the CDR3 DNA reads TGTGCCAGCAGCTTAGTAGGGGCGGAGACCCAGTACTTC. Protein product: CASSLVGAETQYF.

This rearrangement joins TRBV7-8 to TRBJ1-1; the D is unclear. V lost 4 bases to trimming and J lost 1 base, with 13 bases between them. Germline CDR1 reads SGHVS; CDR2 reads FQNEAQ. The CDR3 loop spans 15 amino acids. CDR3 sequence reads: CASSSRRLSNTEAFF. The CDR3 nucleotides read TGTGCCAGCAGCTCCAGAAGACTTTCGAACACTGAAGCTTTCTTT.